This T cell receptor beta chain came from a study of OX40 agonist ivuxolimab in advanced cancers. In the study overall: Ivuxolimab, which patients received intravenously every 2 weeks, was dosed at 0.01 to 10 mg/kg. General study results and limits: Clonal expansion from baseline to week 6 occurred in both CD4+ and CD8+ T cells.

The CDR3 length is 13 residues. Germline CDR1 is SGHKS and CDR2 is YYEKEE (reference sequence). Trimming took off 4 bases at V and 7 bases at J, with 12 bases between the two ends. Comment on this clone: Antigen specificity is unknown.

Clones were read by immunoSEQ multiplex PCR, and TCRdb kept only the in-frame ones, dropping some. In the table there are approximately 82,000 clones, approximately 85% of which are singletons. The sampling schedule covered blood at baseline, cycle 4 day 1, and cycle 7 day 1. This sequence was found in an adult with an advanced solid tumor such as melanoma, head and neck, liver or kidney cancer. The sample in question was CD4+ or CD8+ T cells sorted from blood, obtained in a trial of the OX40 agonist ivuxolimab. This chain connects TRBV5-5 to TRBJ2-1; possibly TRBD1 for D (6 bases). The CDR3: CASSRYQGNEQFF. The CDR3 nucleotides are TGTGCCAGCAGCCGATATCAGGGGAATGAGCAGTTCTTC.